The entry below gives a single TCR beta chain sequence along with its context. This sample is part of a study of patients and donors after allogeneic stem cell transplantation. TCRdb reanalysed the RT-PCR reads using MiXCR and keeps one entry per CDR3 protein. The repertoire holds 90,000 to 120,000 distinct CDR3 sequences, with 35% as singletons. The CDR3 has 13 residues. With 5 bases removed from V and 3 bases from J, the gap between germline ends came to 8 bases. Germline CDR1 MNHNY, CDR2 SVGAGI (reference sequence). Sequences were obtained from blood, either unsorted or a sorted T cell fraction (not recorded which). V and J are TRBV6-6 and TRBJ1-5, with D unclear. This clonotype was sampled from a human donor who was either an allogeneic HSCT recipient or a stem cell or donor lymphocyte infusion donor (not recorded which). It is not recorded whose cells these are; they may come from a transplant donor. The CDR3 loop reads CASSLQVNQPQHF. The DNA of the CDR3 is TGTGCCAGCAGTCTTCAGGTCAATCAGCCCCAGCATTTT.